Below, 30 T cell receptor beta chains from the same sample are listed, as sequenced in a study of control samples from healthy donors and cancer patients. Repertoires were generated with immunoSEQ multiplex PCR, while TCRdb's copy carries only in-frame clones and drops some. The profile shows around 40,000 clones, approximately 90% of them singletons. Input material: PBMCs. Every receptor here comes from a woman in her forties with head and neck cancer.

The gene calls are TRBV12-3 or TRBV12-4 and TRBJ2-1; 11 nucleotides line up with TRBD1. With 5 bases clipped from V and 9 bases from J, the junction kept 3 bases outside the gene matches. This CDR3 has 13 amino acids. CDR3 DNA sequence: TGTGCCAGCAGTGGACAGGGGGCGGTTGAGCAGTTCTTC. As protein: CASSGQGAVEQFF.

The gene calls are TRBV6-5 and TRBJ2-5; perhaps TRBD2 as D (6 bases). V lost 7 bases to trimming and J lost 5 bases, with 14 bases between them. This CDR3 has 13 residues. Germline CDR1 reads MNHEY; CDR2 reads SVGAGI. The chain's CDR3 is CASKGGGRETQYF. The CDR3 nucleotides read TGTGCCAGCAAGGGTGGAGGGAGGGAGACCCAGTACTTC.

This clone has just one count. The chain joins TRBV5-4 to TRBJ2-3, with 8 bases identical to TRBD2. With 5 bases clipped from V and 5 bases from J, the junction kept 7 bases outside the gene matches. CDR1 is SGHNT, CDR2 YYREEE, per germline (reference sequence). The CDR3 extends over 14 amino acids. CDR3 sequence (DNA): TGTGCCAGCAGTCCGGGGGGGCAGGGAGATACGCAGTATTTT. Translation gives CASSPGGQGDTQYF.

The rearrangement joins TRBV6-2 or TRBV6-3 to TRBJ2-7, with 9 bases fitting TRBD1. From germline, CDR1 is MNHEY and CDR2 SVGEGT. This CDR3 has 17 amino acids. With 6 bases clipped from V and 2 bases from J, the junction kept 14 bases outside the gene matches. DNA for the CDR3: TGTGCCAGCAGCCCGGGACAGGGATCAGTCCGTCCCTACGAGCAGTACTTC. This translates into CASSPGQGSVRPYEQYF.

J is TRBJ1-3 and V is TRBV5-1; D not certain. Between the trimmed V and J ends, which lost 6 bases and 4 bases, there was a span of 11 bases. From germline, CDR1 is SGHRS and CDR2 YFSETQ. The length of the CDR3 is 13 residues. The CDR3 here is CASTSTAGNTIYF. The DNA of the CDR3 is TGCGCCAGCACCTCGACGGCGGGAAACACCATATATTTT.

The chain joins TRBV10-3 to TRBJ1-1; D might be TRBD1 (5 bases). Deletions cut 10 bases from V and 3 bases from J, with 15 bases between. Germline CDR1 and CDR2: ENHRY and SYGVKD. The CDR3 is 13 residues long. The chain's CDR3 is CATQGGGYTEAFF. The CDR3 bases are TGTGCCACTCAGGGTGGCGGGTACACTGAAGCTTTCTTT.

CDR3 nucleotides: TGTGCCAGCAGCTTAGCGATGGCGGATACGCAGTATTTT. As protein: CASSLAMADTQYF. The chain couples TRBV11-1 to TRBJ2-3; no firm D call. The CDR3 covers 13 residues. Trimming left V 0 bases short and J 6 bases short, with 7 bases between. The germline V gene encodes CDR1 SGHAT and CDR2 FQDESV (reference sequence).

V usage is TRBV18 and J usage is TRBJ2-7; TRBD1 matches at 9 bases. CDR1 is KGHSH, CDR2 LQKENI, per germline. The length of the CDR3 is 14 residues. Losses at the gene ends were 3 bases for V and 5 bases for J; bases not matched to a gene: 5. The CDR3 nucleotides are TGTGCCAGCTCACCCCTGGACAGGGGAAACGAGCAGTACTTC. Amino acids: CASSPLDRGNEQYF. Full variable domain (remainder filled in from reference TRBV18 and TRBJ2-7): NAGVMQNPRHLVRRRGQEARLRCSPMKGHSHVYWYRQLPEEGLKFMVYLQKENIIDESGMPKERFSAEFPKEGPSILRIQQVVRGDSAAYFCASSPLDRGNEQYFGPGTRLTVT.

V is TRBV28 and J is TRBJ2-1; possible D gene TRBD1, 6 bases. The germline gives CDR1 MDHEN, CDR2 SYDVKM. V lost 11 bases, J lost 15 bases, and 32 bases lay in between. This CDR3 region has 15 residues. The CDR3: CAVKELGGQSLQAFF. The CDR3 coding sequence is TGTGCCGTAAAGGAATTAGGGGGTCAATCGCTGCAAGCGTTCTTC.

V usage is TRBV11-1 and J usage is TRBJ2-4, with D perhaps matching TRBD2 (6 bases). Per germline, CDR1 SGHAT and CDR2 FQDESV (reference sequence). The CDR3 is 13 amino acids. The V gene lost 3 bases and the J gene lost 7 bases, with 10 bases spanning the gap. The CDR3 bases are TGTGCCAGCAGCTTCCGGGGGACGAACATTCAGTACTTC. Amino acids: CASSFRGTNIQYF.

This sequence joins TRBV28 and TRBJ2-7, with D maybe TRBD2 (5 bases). V lost 3 bases and J lost 7, with 16 bases in between. This CDR3 is built from 14 residues. CDR1 MDHEN and CDR2 SYDVKM come from the germline V gene. CDR3 residues: CASSFRSRVEEQYF. Written as DNA, the CDR3 is TGTGCCAGCAGTTTCAGGTCGCGGGTGGAAGAGCAGTACTTC.

J is TRBJ1-1 and V is TRBV7-9; D unclear. This CDR3 has 12 residues. V was pared by 5 bases and J by 8 bases, with 12 bases between. CDR1 and CDR2 (germline): SEHNR, FQNEAQ (reference sequence). Here the CDR3 reads CASSRPKREAFF. The CDR3 DNA reads TGTGCCAGCAGCCGACCCAAAAGGGAAGCTTTCTTT.

This chain joins TRBV2 and TRBJ2-7; a possible D gene is TRBD2 (6 bases). Germline CDR1 reads SNHLY; CDR2 reads FYNNEI. V was clipped by 7 bases and J by 7 bases, with 17 bases between them. This CDR3 comprises 13 residues. For the CDR3, the DNA is TGTGCCAGCAACCTAGCGATGGGTAATGAGCAGTACTTC. As protein: CASNLAMGNEQYF.

This clone was found once. The chain joins TRBV19 to TRBJ1-5, with D unresolved. CDR3 length: 15 amino acids. The germline V and J ends were trimmed by 3 bases and 6 bases, with 15 bases remaining between them. The germline V gene encodes CDR1 LNHDA and CDR2 SQIVND (reference sequence). The CDR3 region is CASSIGGYSSQPQHF. The CDR3 DNA follows: TGTGCCAGTAGTATTGGAGGGTACTCGAGTCAGCCCCAGCATTTT.

This chain joins TRBV5-4 and TRBJ1-4; 8 nucleotides align to TRBD1. V lost 0 bases, J lost 0 bases, and 1 base stayed unmatched. The CDR3 is made up of 16 amino acids. Germline lookup yields CDR1 SGHNT and CDR2 YYREEE (reference sequence). The CDR3 sequence is CASSLAQGATNEKLFF. For the CDR3, the DNA is TGTGCCAGCAGCTTGGCACAGGGGGCAACTAATGAAAAACTGTTTTTT.

A single count supports this clone. The chain recombines TRBV28 with TRBJ2-7; 7 nucleotides agree with TRBD2. The germline V gene encodes CDR1 MDHEN and CDR2 SYDVKM. This CDR3 is 14 amino acids long. V lost 2 bases, J lost 6 bases, and 7 bases stayed unmatched. The CDR3, as DNA: TGTGCCAGCAGTTTAGGACTGGGGGGGAGCGAGCAGTACTTC. Protein sequence: CASSLGLGGSEQYF.

With respect to this clone: The junction and the germline gene differ at one end; a read error may be behind it. The gene calls are TRBV6-1 and TRBJ2-7; D is possibly TRBD1 (5 bases). This CDR3 is built from 14 residues. Germline assignment: CDR1 MNHNS and CDR2 SASEGT. The CDR3 DNA sequence: TGTGCCAGCAGTGAGAGGACATTTTCCTACGGGCAGTACTTC. Translating it yields CASSERTFSYGQYF.

V and J are TRBV14 and TRBJ1-3; possibly TRBD1 for D (6 bases). The germline V gene encodes CDR1 SGHDN and CDR2 FVKESK. Trimming cost V 5 bases and J 5 bases, with 13 bases left between them. The CDR3 is 14 residues long. CDR3 sequence: CASSFPGQRNTIYF. Here the CDR3 DNA reads TGTGCCAGCAGCTTTCCGGGACAAAGAAACACCATATATTTT.

The rearrangement joins TRBV29-1 to TRBJ1-2, with 8 bases lining up with TRBD1. This CDR3 is built from 14 residues. V dropped 0 bases and J dropped 8; count of bases not matched to a gene: 8. Germline CDR1 SQVTM, CDR2 ANQGSEA. CDR3: CSVEDGTGGWGYTF. For the CDR3, the DNA is TGCAGCGTTGAAGATGGTACAGGGGGTTGGGGCTACACCTTC.

V and J are TRBV19 and TRBJ2-7; no clear D gene. In germline, CDR1 is LNHDA, CDR2 SQIVND (reference sequence). CDR3 length: 14 amino acids. V was cut by 1 base and J by 0 bases, with 7 bases left in between. The CDR3 reads CASSIGAASYEQYF. CDR3 nucleotides: TGTGCCAGTAGTATAGGAGCTGCCTCCTACGAGCAGTACTTC.

The J gene is TRBJ1-1, the V gene TRBV3-1 (or the pseudogene TRBV3-2), with 7 bases lining up with TRBD1. V dropped 3 bases and J dropped 8; count of bases not matched to a gene: 6. CDR3 length: 13 residues. In germline, CDR1 is LGHDT, CDR2 YNNKEL (reference sequence). CDR3 loop: CASSQDRITEAFF. CDR3 nucleotide sequence: TGTGCCAGCAGCCAGGACAGGATAACCGAAGCTTTCTTT.

V gene TRBV27 combines with J gene TRBJ1-2; 7 positions match TRBD1. With 0 bases clipped from V and 8 bases from J, the junction kept 9 bases outside the gene matches. This CDR3 spans 15 amino acids. Germline loops: CDR1 MNHEY, CDR2 SMNVEV (reference sequence). Written as DNA, the CDR3 is TGTGCCAGCAGTTTATCAGGGGGCGGGTCGAGGGGCTACACCTTC. Protein product: CASSLSGGGSRGYTF.

The chain is built from TRBV3-1 (or the pseudogene TRBV3-2) and TRBJ2-1; D gene uncertain. This CDR3 has 13 residues. The V end was cut by 0 bases, the J end by 4 bases, with 4 bases between. Germline V gene sequence: CDR1 LGHDT, CDR2 YNNKEL (reference sequence). The CDR3 nucleotides read TGTGCCAGCAGCCAAGACGGTTACAATGAGCAGTTCTTC. Amino acid sequence: CASSQDGYNEQFF.

This chain uses TRBV13 with TRBJ1-2; D gene uncertain. The length of the CDR3 is 14 residues. Per germline, CDR1 PRHDT and CDR2 FYEKMQ (reference sequence). V lost 1 base, J lost 0 bases, and 6 bases lay in between. CDR3 coding DNA: TGTGCCAGCAGCTTAGAACGGACTAACTATGGCTACACCTTC. As protein: CASSLERTNYGYTF.

This chain connects TRBV30 to TRBJ1-4; 9 bases are a match to TRBD1. The CDR3 runs to 16 residues. Losses at the gene ends were 2 bases for V and 2 bases for J; bases not matched to a gene: 6. CDR1 and CDR2 from the germline V gene are GTSNPN and SVGIG (reference sequence). The CDR3 DNA sequence: TGTGCCTGGAGTACGGGACAGGGAAAGACTAATGAAAAACTGTTTTTT. Translated: CAWSTGQGKTNEKLFF. Complete variable domain (other parts from reference TRBV30 and TRBJ1-4): SQTIHQWPATLVQPVGSPLSLECTVEGTSNPNLYWYRQAAGRGLQLLFYSVGIGQISSEVPQNLSASRPQDRQFILSSKKLLLSDSGFYLCAWSTGQGKTNEKLFFGSGTQLSVL.

This clone has just one count. This chain uses TRBV2 with TRBJ2-7, with 12 bases lining up with TRBD1. The germline gives CDR1 SNHLY, CDR2 FYNNEI. V dropped 5 bases and J dropped 6; count of bases not matched to a gene: 5. This CDR3 contains 14 residues. The DNA of the CDR3 is TGTGCCAGCAGTAAGGGACAGGGGGCAATCGAGCAGTACTTC. It encodes CASSKGQGAIEQYF.

The chain has TRBV20-1 and TRBJ2-3; unclear D gene. The CDR3 covers 11 residues. The germline CDR1 and CDR2 sequences are DFQATT and SNEGSKA (reference sequence). V lost 4 bases and J 6 bases, leaving 8 bases between the germline ends. The CDR3 loop is CSATRSDTQYF. The CDR3 DNA sequence: TGCAGTGCTACCAGGTCGGATACGCAGTATTTT.

The rearrangement joins TRBV6-5 to TRBJ2-7, with unresolved D. This CDR3 is built from 11 residues. CDR1 and CDR2 from the germline V gene are MNHEY and SVGAGI. The germline V and J ends were trimmed by 8 bases and 3 bases, with 8 bases remaining between them. The DNA of the CDR3 is TGTGCCAGCGTCAATCTCTACGAGCAGTACTTC. Protein product: CASVNLYEQYF.

The DNA of the CDR3 is TGTGCCAGCAGTTATCGGATGAACACTGAAGCTTTCTTT. This encodes CASSYRMNTEAFF. This sequence joins TRBV2 and TRBJ1-1; no clear D. Germline CDR1 and CDR2: SNHLY and FYNNEI. V was clipped by 5 bases and J by 0 bases, with 7 bases between them. This CDR3 is 13 amino acids long.

The V call is TRBV3-1 (or the pseudogene TRBV3-2), the J call TRBJ1-2; D unresolved. The V gene's germline CDR1 is LGHDT and CDR2 YNNKEL (reference sequence). CDR3 length: 15 amino acids. V was cut by 0 bases and J by 4 bases, with 12 bases left in between. The CDR3 DNA follows: TGTGCCAGCAGCCAAGACCGGGCCTTACCCTATGGCTACACCTTC. It translates to CASSQDRALPYGYTF.